These 12 T cell receptor beta chains were all obtained from the same sample, sequenced in a study of vaccination and CD4 T cells after COVID-19. Treatment of the sample: approximately 10-day PBMC culture with coronavirus spike peptide pools or control peptides (ViraFEST assay). The antigens of these receptors remain unknown. Scientists ran DNA taken from cultured CD4+ T cells through the Oncomine TCR Beta short-read assay for sequencing. MiXCR, run by TCRdb on the PCR reads, gives a single entry per CDR3 protein. The sample records 15,000 to 20,000 distinct CDR3 sequences, about half being singletons. The specimen sequenced was CD4+ T cells from blood, cultured in vitro. The receptors were sampled from a human donor who had recovered from COVID-19.

The table lists this clonotype with a few counts. The chain joins TRBV20-1 to TRBJ1-5; 8 nucleotides line up with TRBD1. Germline V gene data show CDR1 as DFQATT and CDR2 as SNEGSKA (reference sequence). There are 15 residues in the CDR3. J gave up 3 bases and V 5 bases, and 9 bases lay outside the gene matches. The CDR3 protein is CSAGGGTGFNQPQHF. The CDR3, as DNA: TGCAGTGCTGGGGGTGGGACAGGCTTCAATCAGCCCCAGCATTTT.

This chain connects TRBV25-1 to TRBJ1-2; 8 nucleotides align to TRBD1. Germline-derived CDR1 and CDR2 are MGHDK and SYGVNS. There are 17 residues in the CDR3. V lost 3 bases, J lost 2 bases, and 11 bases stayed unmatched. The CDR3 region has the DNA TGTGCCAGCAGTGACCCCTCGCGGACAGGGTTAAACTATGGCTACACCTTC. As protein: CASSDPSRTGLNYGYTF.

The chain links TRBV20-1 to TRBJ2-1; D gene ambiguous. Germline V gene data show CDR1 as DFQATT and CDR2 as SNEGSKA (reference sequence). V lost 2 bases, J lost 0 bases, and 5 bases lay in between. CDR3 length equals 13 residues. The CDR3 spells CSARRDSYNEQFF. The CDR3, as DNA: TGCAGTGCTAGAAGAGACTCCTACAATGAGCAGTTCTTC.

The CDR3 here is CASILTTSGSIDEQYF. Written as DNA, the CDR3 is TGTGCCAGCATTTTGACGACTAGCGGGAGTATCGACGAGCAGTACTTC. This chain joins TRBV6-1 and TRBJ2-7, with 12 nucleotides matching TRBD2. The CDR3 is 16 residues long. With 7 bases clipped from V and 5 bases from J, the junction kept 12 bases outside the gene matches. Looked up from germline, CDR1 is MNHNS and CDR2 is SASEGT.

This clonotype was seen only a few times. The chain couples TRBV19 to TRBJ1-1; 12 bases align to TRBD1. This CDR3 comprises 14 residues. Germline values: CDR1 LNHDA, CDR2 SQIVND (reference sequence). Trimming at V came to 6 bases and at J to 11 bases, leaving 10 bases not matched to a gene. The CDR3 DNA is TGTGCCAGTAGAGCTCCGGGACAGGGGGCGCAGGCTTTCTTT. Translation gives CASRAPGQGAQAFF.

This sequence joins TRBV12-3 or TRBV12-4 and TRBJ1-6; 9 bases are a match to TRBD1. The CDR3 consists of 15 residues. Unmatched junction bases numbered 4, after V lost 6 bases and J lost 4 bases. Here the CDR3 DNA reads TGTGCCAGCAGGCAGACAGGGGGATATAATTCACCCCTCCACTTT. Its protein product is CASRQTGGYNSPLHF.

The chain joins TRBV20-1 to TRBJ2-3, with 8 bases identical to TRBD2. The junction had 9 bases not matched to a gene; V was cut back by 5 bases and J by 2 bases. The CDR3 covers 15 residues. The V gene's germline CDR1 is DFQATT and CDR2 SNEGSKA (reference sequence). The CDR3: CSAGRGAGDTDTQYF. The CDR3 DNA reads as TGCAGTGCTGGACGGGGAGCGGGGGACACAGATACGCAGTATTTT.

Here the CDR3 reads CASSPDGAYSNQPQHF. CDR3 bases: TGTGCCAGCTCACCAGACGGAGCTTATAGCAATCAGCCCCAGCATTTT. The V and J genes are TRBV18 and TRBJ1-5; D remains ambiguous. CDR1 KGHSH and CDR2 LQKENI come from the germline V gene. Between the trimmed V and J ends, which lost 2 bases and 0 bases, there was a span of 11 bases. The CDR3 runs to 16 residues.

This clonotype was found a few times. The chain couples TRBV19 to TRBJ1-1; the match to TRBD1 covers 11 bases. There are 14 residues in the CDR3. Trimming cost V 5 bases and J 4 bases; bases outside gene matches: 3. Per the germline V gene, CDR1 is LNHDA and CDR2 is SQIVND (reference sequence). The CDR3 reads CASSFGTGGTEAFF. The CDR3 coding sequence is TGTGCCAGTAGTTTCGGGACAGGGGGCACTGAAGCTTTCTTT.

The genes are TRBV19 and TRBJ1-2, with D perhaps TRBD1 (5 bases). CDR1 and CDR2 from the germline V gene are LNHDA and SQIVND (reference sequence). The ends were cut back, 3 bases at V and 13 bases at J, with 18 bases in the middle. The CDR3 sequence is 13 residues long. The CDR3, as DNA: TGTGCCAGTAGTATGAGACAGATTTTCGGGCTCACCTTC. It is translated as CASSMRQIFGLTF.

The chain combines TRBV7-9 with TRBJ2-2; D possibly corresponds to TRBD2 (6 bases). Trimming took 7 bases from V and 4 from J, leaving 22 bases between them. This CDR3 contains 17 residues. Germline CDR1 and CDR2: SEHNR and FQNEAQ (reference sequence). In DNA, the CDR3 is TGTGCCAGCAAGGATTCAGTGCGGGATCGAACCACCGGGGAGCTGTTTTTT. As protein: CASKDSVRDRTTGELFF.

J is TRBJ1-5 and V is TRBV6-5, with D possibly matching TRBD1 (6 bases). Germline V gives CDR1 MNHEY, CDR2 SVGAGI. V gave up 4 bases and J gave up 5 bases, with 15 bases separating them. This CDR3 region has 15 residues. In DNA, the CDR3 is TGTGCCAGCAGTTTCGGGGGCCGTTGGGATCAGCCCCAGCATTTT. Protein product: CASSFGGRWDQPQHF.